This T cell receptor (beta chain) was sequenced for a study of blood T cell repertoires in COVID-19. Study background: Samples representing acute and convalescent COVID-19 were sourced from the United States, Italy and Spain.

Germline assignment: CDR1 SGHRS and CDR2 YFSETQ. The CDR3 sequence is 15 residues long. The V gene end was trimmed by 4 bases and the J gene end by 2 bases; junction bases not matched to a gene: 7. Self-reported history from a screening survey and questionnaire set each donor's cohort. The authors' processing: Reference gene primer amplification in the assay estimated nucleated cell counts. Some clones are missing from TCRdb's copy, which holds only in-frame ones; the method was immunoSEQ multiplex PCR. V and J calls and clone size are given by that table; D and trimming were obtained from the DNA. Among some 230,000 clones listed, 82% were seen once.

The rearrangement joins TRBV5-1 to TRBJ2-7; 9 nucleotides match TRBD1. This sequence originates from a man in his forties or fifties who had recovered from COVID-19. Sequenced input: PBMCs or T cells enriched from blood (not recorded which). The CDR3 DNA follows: TGCGCCAGCAGCAAGCGGACAGGGGCGGCCTACGAGCAGTACTTC. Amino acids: CASSKRTGAAYEQYF.